This TCR beta chain was obtained from a study of lymphopenia after photon versus proton radiotherapy. The method was immunoSEQ multiplex PCR; TCRdb's version includes in-frame clones alone and lacks a portion of them. The sample lists about 70,000 clones; 85% to 95% were seen once. Germline V CDR1 and CDR2: LGHNT, FRNRAP. Trimming stripped 5 bases from V and 10 bases from J, with 11 bases between. The CDR3 has 11 residues. Points from the study as a whole: In patients who died, overall survival fell as post-nadir TCR diversity dropped more. After the lymphocyte nadir, photon-treated repertoires showed oligoclonal expansion, especially of CD8+ Temra cells.

As to this clone: Its antigen remains unidentified.

This chain links TRBV12-5 with TRBJ1-2; D is uncertain. The material was peripheral blood, obtained from a patient treated with photon-based radiotherapy. The clonotype was recovered from a woman in her thirties or forties with cholangiocarcinoma. CDR3 sequence (DNA): TGTGCTAGTGGTATCTTCCCCGCCTACACCTTC. Protein product: CASGIFPAYTF.